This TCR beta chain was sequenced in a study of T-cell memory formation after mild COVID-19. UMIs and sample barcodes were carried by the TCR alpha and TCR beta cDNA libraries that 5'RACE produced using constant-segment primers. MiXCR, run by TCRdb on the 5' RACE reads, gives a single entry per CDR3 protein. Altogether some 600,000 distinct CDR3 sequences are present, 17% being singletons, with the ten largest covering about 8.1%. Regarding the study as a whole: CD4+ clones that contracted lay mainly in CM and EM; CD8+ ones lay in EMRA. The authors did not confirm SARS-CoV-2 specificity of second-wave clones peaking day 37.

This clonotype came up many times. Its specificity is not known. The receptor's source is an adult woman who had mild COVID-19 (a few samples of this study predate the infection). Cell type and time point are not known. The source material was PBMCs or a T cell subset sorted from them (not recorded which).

CDR3 protein: CASSLVQPAYNEQFF. CDR3 bases: TGTGCCAGCAGTTTAGTACAGCCTGCCTACAATGAGCAGTTCTTC. The rearrangement joins TRBV12-3 or TRBV12-4 to TRBJ2-1; D gene unclear. Trimming left V 1 base short and J 2 bases short, with 9 bases between. The CDR3 is 15 amino acids.